This TCR beta chain comes out of a study of T cell responses to AZD1222 COVID-19 vaccine. Study outcomes and limitations: Most donors were white British, females outnumbered males, and clonal diversity was possibly underestimated. It was only a handful of AZD1222 recipients who were seropositive at baseline. Spike regions recognized by vaccine-associated CD4 TCRs spanned the protein, led by 160-218 and 743-854.

The CDR3 runs 13 residues. J gave up 5 bases and V 5 bases, and 5 bases lay outside the gene matches. Germline V lookup: CDR1 LNHDA, CDR2 SQIVND (reference sequence). On this clone itself: The antigen is unknown.

Libraries were prepared by immunoSEQ multiplex PCR; TCRdb keeps only in-frame clonotypes and omits some of them. The sample contains almost 70,000 clones, roughly 83% of which appear only once. Here the sequenced sample was peripheral blood, taken 28 days after the second AZD1222 dose. The J gene is TRBJ2-7, the V gene TRBV19; 8 nucleotides agree with TRBD1. The source is an adult who received the AZD1222 COVID-19 vaccine. CDR3 sequence reads: CASSLLRGHEQYF. In DNA, the CDR3 is TGTGCCAGTAGTCTCCTCAGGGGGCACGAGCAGTACTTC.